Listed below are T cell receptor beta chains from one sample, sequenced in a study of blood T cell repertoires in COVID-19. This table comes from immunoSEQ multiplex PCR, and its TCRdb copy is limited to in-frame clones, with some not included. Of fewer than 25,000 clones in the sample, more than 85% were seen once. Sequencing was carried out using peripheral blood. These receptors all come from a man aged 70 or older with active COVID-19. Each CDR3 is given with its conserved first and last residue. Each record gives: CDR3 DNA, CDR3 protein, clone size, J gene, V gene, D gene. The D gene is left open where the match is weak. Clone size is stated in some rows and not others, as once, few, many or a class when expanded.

TGTGCCAGCAGCTCAAGCGGGGGGTTCTACAATGAGCAGTTCTTC | CASSSSGGFYNEQFF | - | TRBJ2-1 | TRBV5-6 | TRBD2
TGTGCCAGCTCACTATCGACAGGGAGCTCCTACGAGCAGTACTTC | CASSLSTGSSYEQYF | - | TRBJ2-7 | TRBV18 | TRBD1
TGTGCCACCAGTCCACGGGCGGGGAGGGGACCGGGAGAGACCCAGTACTTC | CATSPRAGRGPGETQYF | - | TRBJ2-5 | TRBV24-1 | TRBD2
TGTGCCAGCAGTAACCAGGGGGCCACCGGGGAGCTGTTTTTT | CASSNQGATGELFF | once | TRBJ2-2 | TRBV6-5 | TRBD1
TGTGCCAGCAGCGTATCCGGGACTAAAGGTGAGCAGTTCTTC | CASSVSGTKGEQFF | - | TRBJ2-1 | TRBV9 | TRBD2
TGTGCCAGCAGGCGGACATATTCTTCGCCCGAGCAGTACTTC | CASRRTYSSPEQYF | - | TRBJ2-7 | TRBV5-6 | -
TGTGCCTGGAGTGTTTTACCCGGGACTAGCGGGAGGCCCAGCACCGGGGAGCTGTTTTTT | CAWSVLPGTSGRPSTGELFF | - | TRBJ2-2 | TRBV30 | TRBD2
TGCGCCAGCAGCCTGACGTGGACCTCTGGGGCTAGGGGTCAAGAGACCCAGTACTTC | CASSLTWTSGARGQETQYF | - | TRBJ2-5 | TRBV5-1 | -
TGTGCCAGCAGTTTGGGGACAGGGGGAGAGCAGTACTTC | CASSLGTGGEQYF | - | TRBJ2-7 | TRBV28 | TRBD1
TGTGCCAGTAGAGACGCTGGGACAGGACCTTACGAGCAGTACTTC | CASRDAGTGPYEQYF | - | TRBJ2-7 | TRBV19 | TRBD1
TGTGCCAGCAGCTCGAGGACAGGAACCTACGAGCAGTACTTC | CASSSRTGTYEQYF | - | TRBJ2-7 | TRBV11-2 | TRBD1
TGCGCCAGCAGCCCAGGGGGCGCGGGCACTGAAGCTTTCTTT | CASSPGGAGTEAFF | - | TRBJ1-1 | TRBV5-1 | TRBD1
TGCGCCAGCAGCCAAATTCACGGACAGTCGCCTAGGAATTCACCCCTCCACTTT | CASSQIHGQSPRNSPLHF | - | TRBJ1-6 | TRBV4-1 | -
TGTGCCAGCAGCCCATTTAGGGGCAACACACACAATGAGCAGTTCTTC | CASSPFRGNTHNEQFF | - | TRBJ2-1 | TRBV7-2 | -
TGTGCCTGGGCGGGACAGGACTCCTACGAGCAGTACTTC | CAWAGQDSYEQYF | few | TRBJ2-7 | TRBV30 | TRBD1
TGCGCCAGTCCAGGGCCTGGGGCTCACGAGCAGTACTTC | CASPGPGAHEQYF | few | TRBJ2-7 | TRBV10-1 | -
TGTGCCAGCACCGGGACAGGGGGCACTGAAGCTTTCTTT | CASTGTGGTEAFF | - | TRBJ1-1 | TRBV2 | TRBD1
TGTGCCAGCAGCCCTCCTTATATAGATGAGCAGTTCTTC | CASSPPYIDEQFF | - | TRBJ2-1 | TRBV5-4 | -
TGTGCCAGCAGCCCGAATTGGCAGGCCCTGGTTGGGGAGCAGTACTTC | CASSPNWQALVGEQYF | - | TRBJ2-7 | TRBV3-1/TRBV3-2 | -
TGTGCCACCAACAATTACAGGGGGCCCACTGAAGCTTTCTTT | CATNNYRGPTEAFF | - | TRBJ1-1 | TRBV24-1 | TRBD1
TGTGCCATCAGTGGAGGGACAGGGAAGAATTACGAGCAGTACTTC | CAISGGTGKNYEQYF | - | TRBJ2-7 | TRBV10-3 | TRBD1
TGTGCCTGGAGTACGCCGGGACAGTTCTATGGCTACACCTTC | CAWSTPGQFYGYTF | - | TRBJ1-2 | TRBV30 | TRBD1
TGTGCCAGTGCGGGGTATACCACAGATACGCAGTATTTT | CASAGYTTDTQYF | - | TRBJ2-3 | TRBV19 | -
TGTGCCAGCAGTAGTGGCACAGCCATAGATGGCTACACCTTC | CASSSGTAIDGYTF | - | TRBJ1-2 | TRBV2 | -
TGTGCCAGCAGTTACGGCGGCAAGCTCTATGGCTACACCTTC | CASSYGGKLYGYTF | few | TRBJ1-2 | TRBV6-2/TRBV6-3 | -
TGTGCCAGCAGCTTAGAACAGGGGCATGAGACCCAGTACTTC | CASSLEQGHETQYF | - | TRBJ2-5 | TRBV7-9 | TRBD1
TGCGCCAGCAGCCAAGTCTCCAGGGGGAACACTGAAGCTTTCTTT | CASSQVSRGNTEAFF | - | TRBJ1-1 | TRBV4-1 | -
TGTGCCAGCAGCTTCGGGGGGCTGGCGACCCAGTACTTC | CASSFGGLATQYF | - | TRBJ2-5 | TRBV11-2 | -
TGTGCCAGCAGCCACGGACAGTATGGAAACACCATATATTTT | CASSHGQYGNTIYF | - | TRBJ1-3 | TRBV3-1/TRBV3-2 | -
TGCGCCAGCAGCTTTGGGGGAGGGGAAAAACTGTTTTTT | CASSFGGGEKLFF | - | TRBJ1-4 | TRBV5-1 | -
TGTGCCAGCAGCCTATTTAGCGGGAGCAGAGGCTCCGGGGAGCTGTTTTTT | CASSLFSGSRGSGELFF | - | TRBJ2-2 | TRBV3-1/TRBV3-2 | TRBD2
TGTGCCACCAGTGATTCTGTTCGACAGCTAAACACCGGGGAGCTGTTTTTT | CATSDSVRQLNTGELFF | - | TRBJ2-2 | TRBV24-1 | -
TGTGCCAGCAGTTCGGGAGGGGGCCCAAGCAATCAGCCCCAGCATTTT | CASSSGGGPSNQPQHF | - | TRBJ1-5 | TRBV28 | TRBD1
TGTGCCAGCAGCTTTTCAGGGGCCTCCTACGAGCAGTACTTC | CASSFSGASYEQYF | - | TRBJ2-7 | TRBV11-3 | -
TGTGCCAGCAGCTTCAGACAGGCCACTGAAGCTTTCTTT | CASSFRQATEAFF | - | TRBJ1-1 | TRBV9 | -
TGCGCCAGCAGCTCCACAGGGACCGGAACTAATGAAAAACTGTTTTTT | CASSSTGTGTNEKLFF | - | TRBJ1-4 | TRBV5-1 | -
TGTGCCAGCAGCCCCCAAGTGGAGGGAAACACCATATATTTT | CASSPQVEGNTIYF | - | TRBJ1-3 | TRBV7-2 | -
TGTGCCAGCAGCTTAGAGAGGTCTGAAGTATCTTACACCTTC | CASSLERSEVSYTF | few | TRBJ1-2 | TRBV7-2 | -
TGTGCCACCGATGGGGACAGAGATGAAAAACTGTTTTTT | CATDGDRDEKLFF | - | TRBJ1-4 | TRBV19 | TRBD1
TGTGCCAGCAGCCCGAGACTAGCGGGAGTGGCAGATACGCAGTATTTT | CASSPRLAGVADTQYF | - | TRBJ2-3 | TRBV7-9 | TRBD2
TGTGCCAGCAGCTCCACAGGGCCCCGGGAGACCCAGTACTTC | CASSSTGPRETQYF | - | TRBJ2-5 | TRBV7-8 | -